These T cell receptor beta chains were read from a single sample in a study of blood T cell repertoires in COVID-19. Assay used: immunoSEQ multiplex PCR; TCRdb lists only in-frame clones, some missing. The sample has about 210,000 clones, about 84% seen once. Sample: peripheral blood. Receptors originate from a woman of 80 years or more with COVID-19, enrolled during active disease. CDR3s leave out the opening cysteine and the closing phenylalanine or tryptophan.

v_call	j_call	cdr3_length	cdr3_aa
TRBV3-1/TRBV3-2	TRBJ2-1	13	ASSLGGGSYNEQF
TRBV6-6	TRBJ1-1	11	ASSYGTGAEAF
TRBV19	TRBJ1-4	13	ASRSPGGLNEKLF
TRBV3-1/TRBV3-2	TRBJ1-1	12	ASSPGQPNTEAF
TRBV7-9	TRBJ1-1	12	ASSLAQTSTEAF
TRBV27	TRBJ1-1	12	ASRTVRESPEAF
TRBV6-5	TRBJ1-2	12	ASSPRGQGYGYT
TRBV28	TRBJ1-2	10	ASRTGGLGYT
TRBV29-1	TRBJ2-1	11	SVLDRTYNEQF
TRBV12-3/TRBV12-4	TRBJ1-5	10	ASRAGNQPQH
TRBV6-5	TRBJ2-1	12	ASSFTGGYVEQF
TRBV5-4	TRBJ2-1	13	ASSFGTGGSNEQF
TRBV19	TRBJ2-4	13	ASSTLAGGFNIQY
TRBV5-1	TRBJ2-2	13	ASSSRGVNTGELF
TRBV4-1	TRBJ1-1	13	ASSQARAGNTEAF
TRBV18	TRBJ2-2	12	ASSWTGNTGELF
TRBV19	TRBJ2-1	13	ASSIEGGPIHEQF
TRBV5-1	TRBJ1-4	11	ASSWEQGQKLF
TRBV27	TRBJ1-1	11	ASRTGDGTEAF
TRBV2	TRBJ2-5	13	ASSPPPGSGETQY
TRBV6-5	TRBJ1-4	11	ASSARNREKLF
TRBV5-1	TRBJ2-1	14	ASSPWGRDSYNEQF
TRBV7-3	TRBJ2-7	11	ASANREGYEQY
TRBV19	TRBJ2-2	15	ASSYRRDRESGGELF
TRBV28	TRBJ1-5	12	AALGGARNQPQH
TRBV5-6	TRBJ2-5	13	ASSGRGGDQETQY
TRBV5-4	TRBJ2-1	12	ASSVQGALNEQF
TRBV18	TRBJ2-7	14	ASSPGLAGGPHEQY
TRBV18	TRBJ1-3	12	ASSPAGVGNTIY
TRBV4-1	TRBJ2-2	13	ASSTSTGMNGELF
TRBV19	TRBJ1-2	12	ASKRDRGQDGYT
TRBV7-9	TRBJ2-1	12	ASSESVSYNEQF
TRBV7-6	TRBJ2-7	13	ASSLSGGASNEQY
TRBV18	TRBJ2-7	9	ASSTAYEQY
TRBV29-1	TRBJ1-1	12	SGVLDRGGTEAF
TRBV12-3/TRBV12-4	TRBJ1-5	11	ASSGRYIRPQH
TRBV5-1	TRBJ1-1	14	ASSPLGQGRYTEAF
TRBV2	TRBJ2-7	12	ASSDQGVLYEQY
TRBV20-1	TRBJ2-5	9	SALGRETQY
TRBV19	TRBJ2-1	12	ASMGSGTYNEQF
TRBV4-1	TRBJ2-7	14	ASSQGGASGVFEQY
TRBV3-1/TRBV3-2	TRBJ2-3	11	ASSLPAGDTQY
TRBV9	TRBJ2-7	13	ASSVAAGTGGQQY
TRBV4-1	TRBJ1-3	17	ASSQSPGTGMLSGNTIY
TRBV7-9	TRBJ2-5	13	ASSGGAGEGETQY
TRBV19	TRBJ1-6	12	AQGGPGTGLVVH
TRBV27	TRBJ2-3	12	ASSRRGVADTQY
TRBV18	TRBJ2-1	12	ASSPPSGRNEQF
TRBV11-2	TRBJ2-5	18	ASSLEFLGGDAGRRETQY
TRBV18	TRBJ2-5	13	ASSPLRGLRETQY
TRBV7-3	TRBJ2-3	13	ASSLGLADTDTQY
TRBV7-8	TRBJ2-7	11	ASSLADRAEQY
TRBV15	TRBJ2-1	14	ATSPVREGSYNEQF
TRBV11-2	TRBJ1-2	14	ASSPPFLRGGVGYT
TRBV15	TRBJ1-1	13	ATSRDRSRGTEAF
TRBV6-1	TRBJ1-1	12	ASSEAGANTEAF
TRBV7-9	TRBJ1-2	12	ASSLVRAADGYT
TRBV5-1	TRBJ2-1	13	ASSLAGRLGGEQF
TRBV2	TRBJ2-3	12	ASSLAASTDTQY